What follows are 7 T cell receptor beta chains derived from one specimen sequenced in a study of blood T cell repertoires in COVID-19. The table came from immunoSEQ multiplex PCR; TCRdb's copy has only in-frame clones and leaves some out. The sample yields 180,000 or so clones, 80% to 85% seen once. Sequencing was done on a sample of PBMCs or T cells enriched from blood (not recorded which). Every receptor here comes from a woman aged 55-70 years who had recovered from COVID-19.

CDR3 sequence (DNA): TGTGCCAGCAGCGTAGTGACGGGAATGAACACTGAAGCTTTCTTT. Its protein is CASSVVTGMNTEAFF. This chain connects TRBV9 to TRBJ1-1; D not resolved. The CDR3 sequence is 15 residues long. Per the germline V gene, CDR1 is SGDLS and CDR2 is YYNGEE. The V and J ends lost 0 bases and 0 bases respectively, with 9 bases between them.

In this sample, this clone turned up once. This rearrangement joins TRBV6-5 to TRBJ1-2, with 10 bases fitting TRBD1. The CDR3 has 15 amino acids. After removal of 4 bases from V and 4 bases from J, the junction contained 6 bases not matched to a gene. Germline V gives CDR1 MNHEY, CDR2 SVGAGI. CDR3 protein: CASSWDRDRGYGYTF. CDR3 in DNA: TGTGCCAGCAGTTGGGACCGGGACAGGGGCTATGGCTACACCTTC.

The chain combines TRBV7-3 with TRBJ2-5; 10 nucleotides match TRBD1. J gave up 2 bases and V 5 bases, and 8 bases lay outside the gene matches. CDR3 length: 16 residues. Germline values: CDR1 SGHTA, CDR2 FQGTGA. CDR3 coding DNA: TGTGCCAGCAGCCCTAACCCGGACAGGGGGCAAGAGACCCAGTACTTC. Protein sequence: CASSPNPDRGQETQYF. Supplemented by reference TRBV7-3 and TRBJ2-5, the full variable domain reads GAGVSQTPSNKVTEKGKYVELRCDPISGHTALYWYRQSLGQGPEFLIYFQGTGAADDSGLPNDRFFAVRPEGSVSTLKIQRTERGDSAVYLCASSPNPDRGQETQYFGPGTRLLVL.

The chain combines TRBV25-1 with TRBJ1-2, with TRBD1 matching over 8 bases. Trimming cost V 3 bases and J 5 bases; bases outside gene matches: 5. The CDR3 sequence is 14 residues long. CDR1 and CDR2 (germline): MGHDK, SYGVNS. The CDR3 reads CASSDRTGYYGYTF. The CDR3 DNA is TGTGCCAGCAGTGACAGGACAGGGTATTATGGCTACACCTTC.

In this sample, this clone turned up a few times. The chain recombines TRBV9 with TRBJ1-1; D is unclear. Deletions cut 2 bases from V and 0 bases from J, with 11 bases between. The germline CDR1 and CDR2 sequences are SGDLS and YYNGEE. The CDR3 covers 15 residues. The CDR3 bases are TGTGCCAGCAGCGTCGCCGGGTCCATGAACACTGAAGCTTTCTTT. This sequence encodes CASSVAGSMNTEAFF.

The genes are TRBV15 and TRBJ1-6; maybe TRBD1 (5 bases). The V end was cut by 1 base, the J end by 7 bases, with 14 bases between. Germline V gene data show CDR1 as LNHNV and CDR2 as YYDKDF (reference sequence). This CDR3 region has 16 residues. This CDR3 is CATSRGAGGRNSPLHF. The DNA for the CDR3 is TGTGCCACCAGCAGAGGCGCGGGGGGTCGCAATTCACCCCTCCACTTT.

The chain recombines TRBV5-1 with TRBJ2-3, with TRBD1 matching 12 bases. V lost 4 bases, J lost 5 bases, and 11 bases stayed unmatched. The CDR3 contains 17 residues. Germline V gives CDR1 SGHRS, CDR2 YFSETQ. CDR3 coding DNA: TGCGCCAGCAGCCAAGGGACAGGGGGCCGCTTGGTAGATACGCAGTATTTT. As protein: CASSQGTGGRLVDTQYF.